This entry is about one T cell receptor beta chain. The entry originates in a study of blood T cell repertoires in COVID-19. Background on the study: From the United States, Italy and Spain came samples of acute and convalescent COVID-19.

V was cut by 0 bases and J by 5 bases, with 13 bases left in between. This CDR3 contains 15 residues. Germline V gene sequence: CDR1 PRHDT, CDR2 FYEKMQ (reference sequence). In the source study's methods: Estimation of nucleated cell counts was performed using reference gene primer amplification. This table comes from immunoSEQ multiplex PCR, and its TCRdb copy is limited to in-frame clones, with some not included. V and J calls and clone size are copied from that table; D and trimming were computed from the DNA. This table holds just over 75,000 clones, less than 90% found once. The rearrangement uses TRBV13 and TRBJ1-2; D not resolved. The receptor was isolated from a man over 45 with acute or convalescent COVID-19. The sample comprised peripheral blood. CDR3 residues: CASSLGSRDEYGYTF. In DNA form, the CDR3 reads TGTGCCAGCAGCTTAGGGAGCCGGGATGAGTATGGCTACACCTTC.